This section outlines one T cell receptor (beta chain) sequence together with its context. Its specificity is not known. The data stem from a study of cytomegalovirus exposure and HLA in healthy donors. Regarding donors, all were healthy bone marrow donors. 13 Jbeta primers and 60 Vbeta primers were used for the PCR. Only in-frame clones appear in the TCRdb table, and some are missing; sequencing was by immunoSEQ multiplex PCR. The table lists 200,000 to 250,000 clones, around 77% of them singletons, with roughly 3% in the top ten. Study-wide results and caveats: Presence/absence analyses assumed roughly uniform sequencing depth across donors, which may not hold. According to an earlier analysis, most TCR beta V segments yielded productive rearrangements about 90% or about 30% of the time.

With V trimmed by 3 bases and J by 2 bases, 8 bases remained unmatched. Germline V gene sequence: CDR1 SEHNR, CDR2 FQNEAQ (reference sequence). The CDR3 runs 17 residues. The specimen was PBMCs. The receptor was derived from a woman aged 25 to 39 in good health and CMV-seronegative. The rearrangement uses TRBV7-9 and TRBJ2-7; 12 bases are shared with TRBD2. The CDR3 DNA is TGTGCCAGCAGCTTGACTAGCGGGGGATTAGATCCCTACGAGCAGTACTTC. It specifies CASSLTSGGLDPYEQYF.